These 21 T cell receptor beta chains share one sample of origin, sequenced in a study of CXCR4 blockade with PD-1 therapy in pancreatic cancer. Libraries were prepared by immunoSEQ multiplex PCR; TCRdb keeps only in-frame clonotypes and omits some of them. The sample has fewer than 3,500 clones, over 30% seen once. The source material was tumor tissue. Receptors were obtained from a human donor with pancreatic ductal adenocarcinoma.

This chain links TRBV28 with TRBJ1-2; a possible D gene is TRBD1 (5 bases). V was cut by 3 bases and J by 4 bases, with 18 bases left in between. The CDR3 contains 16 residues. The germline CDR1 and CDR2 sequences are MDHEN and SYDVKM. The CDR3 DNA reads as TGTGCCAGCAGTTTCTTTGACCCGCTCGACAGCTATGGCTACACCTTC. Translation gives CASSFFDPLDSYGYTF.

Concerning this clone itself: No DNA is shown, since the ends of the CDR3 on it are uncertain; the CDR3 is the one TCRdb lists. The chain is built from TRBV7-5 and TRBJ1-3. TRBV7-5 is flagged as a pseudogene. The CDR3 comprises 14 residues, both ends counted. The CDR3 is CASSLVGRGNTIYF.

The rearrangement joins TRBV10-3 to TRBJ1-6; no definite D call. From germline, CDR1 is ENHRY and CDR2 SYGVKD. The V end was cut by 10 bases, the J end by 0 bases, with 10 bases between. The CDR3 covers 14 residues. CDR3 DNA: TGTGCCAGCCACGAGAGCTCCTATAATTCACCCCTCCACTTT. As protein: CASHESSYNSPLHF.

The chain recombines TRBV19 with TRBJ2-2; the D gene could be TRBD1 or TRBD2 (5 bases each). The CDR3 totals 15 residues. Trimming stripped 2 bases from V and 5 bases from J, with 12 bases between. CDR1 is LNHDA, CDR2 SQIVND, per germline (reference sequence). The CDR3 reads CASSIFGGGTGELFF. CDR3 sequence (DNA): TGTGCCAGTAGTATATTTGGGGGTGGTACCGGGGAGCTGTTTTTT. The whole variable domain, remainder taken from reference TRBV19 and TRBJ2-2, is DGGITQSPKYLFRKEGQNVTLSCEQNLNHDAMYWYRQDPGQGLRLIYYSQIVNDFQKGDIAEGYSVSREKKESFPLTVTSAQKNPTAFYLCASSIFGGGTGELFFGEGSRLTVL.

This chain uses TRBV28 with TRBJ2-5; TRBD1 matches 10 bases. The V and J ends lost 4 bases and 3 bases, in that order; junction bases with no gene match: 5. The CDR3 covers 15 residues. Germline CDR1 is MDHEN and CDR2 is SYDVKM. The CDR3 here is CASSSPTGGEETQYF. In DNA form, the CDR3 reads TGTGCCAGCAGTTCGCCGACAGGGGGCGAAGAGACCCAGTACTTC. Looking up the rest from reference TRBV28 and TRBJ2-5 gives the full variable domain: DVKVTQSSRYLVKRTGEKVFLECVQDMDHENMFWYRQDPGLGLRLIYFSYDVKMKEKGDIPEGYSVSREKKERFSLILESASTNQTSMYLCASSSPTGGEETQYFGPGTRLLVL.

This rearrangement joins TRBV30 to TRBJ1-6; no clear D. Trimming removed 0 bases at V and 8 bases at J, with 5 bases between. The CDR3 is made up of 12 amino acids. Germline V gene sequence: CDR1 GTSNPN, CDR2 SVGIG (reference sequence). The CDR3 DNA sequence: TGTGCCTGGAGTGTAAGGGATTCACCCCTCCACTTT. Its protein product is CAWSVRDSPLHF.

The chain has TRBV5-1 and TRBJ2-2; D gene ambiguous. CDR3 length equals 15 residues. V was clipped by 0 bases and J by 2 bases, with 8 bases between them. Germline CDR1 is SGHRS and CDR2 is YFSETQ. The CDR3: CASSLELGNTGELFF. DNA for the CDR3: TGCGCCAGCAGCTTGGAGCTAGGAAACACCGGGGAGCTGTTTTTT.

This clone was detected only a few times. V usage is TRBV5-1 and J usage is TRBJ2-2, with a weak D call TRBD1 (5 bases). Germline V gene lookup returns CDR1 SGHRS and CDR2 YFSETQ. V lost 5 bases and J 0 bases, leaving 8 bases between the germline ends. The CDR3 sequence is 14 residues long. CDR3 sequence: CASRGPANTGELFF. The DNA for the CDR3 is TGCGCCAGCAGGGGGCCCGCGAACACCGGGGAGCTGTTTTTT.

This chain links TRBV28 with TRBJ1-5; tentatively, D is TRBD1 (5 bases). The ends were cut back, 4 bases at V and 3 bases at J, with 10 bases in the middle. This CDR3 has 14 residues. The germline gives CDR1 MDHEN, CDR2 SYDVKM. CDR3 DNA: TGTGCCAGCAGTTCCCGGGGCTTCAATCAGCCCCAGCATTTT. Residues: CASSSRGFNQPQHF.

This chain connects TRBV11-1 to TRBJ2-1; D unclear. The germline V gene encodes CDR1 SGHAT and CDR2 FQDESV (reference sequence). The CDR3 is 14 amino acids. V lost 2 bases and J 8 bases, leaving 13 bases between the germline ends. The CDR3 spells CASSLNYGVDEQFF. DNA for the CDR3: TGTGCCAGCAGCTTAAACTACGGAGTCGATGAGCAGTTCTTC.

This clone is classed as medium-sized. This sequence joins TRBV11-3 and TRBJ2-5; D might be TRBD1 (5 bases). The germline V gene encodes CDR1 SGHNT and CDR2 YENEEA. This CDR3 is built from 14 residues. The germline V and J ends were trimmed by 5 bases and 4 bases, with 14 bases remaining between them. The CDR3 bases are TGTGCCAGCAGCGCTCAGGGAAACACAGAGACCCAGTACTTC. Residues: CASSAQGNTETQYF.

This clone was seen only once. The V and J genes are TRBV18 and TRBJ2-7; 7 nucleotides match TRBD1. The CDR3 is made up of 15 amino acids. V lost 1 base to trimming and J lost 0 bases; unmatched junction nucleotides: 3. Germline V CDR1 and CDR2: KGHSH, LQKENI. The DNA for the CDR3 is TGTGCCAGCTCACCACTGACAGGGCTCTCCTACGAGCAGTACTTC. Translation gives CASSPLTGLSYEQYF. Complete variable domain (other parts from reference TRBV18 and TRBJ2-7): NAGVMQNPRHLVRRRGQEARLRCSPMKGHSHVYWYRQLPEEGLKFMVYLQKENIIDESGMPKERFSAEFPKEGPSILRIQQVVRGDSAAYFCASSPLTGLSYEQYFGPGTRLTVT.

This rearrangement joins TRBV28 to TRBJ1-2; 7 positions match TRBD1. V shed 6 bases, J shed 4 bases, and the junction held 2 bases outside the gene matches. The germline gives CDR1 MDHEN, CDR2 SYDVKM. There are 12 residues in the CDR3. The CDR3 DNA reads as TGTGCCAGCAGGTACAGGGGCTATGGCTACACCTTC. Its protein is CASRYRGYGYTF.

The chain couples TRBV28 to TRBJ2-5, with unresolved D. The CDR3 sequence is 12 residues long. V lost 3 bases, J lost 7 bases, and 9 bases lay in between. CDR1 is MDHEN, CDR2 SYDVKM, per germline. Here the CDR3 reads CASSFGGLTQYF. The CDR3 DNA is TGTGCCAGCAGTTTTGGCGGTTTGACCCAGTACTTC.

The gene calls are TRBV19 and TRBJ1-2, with D unresolved. CDR3 length: 12 residues. Germline lookup yields CDR1 LNHDA and CDR2 SQIVND (reference sequence). The V gene lost 5 bases and the J gene lost 4 bases, with 8 bases spanning the gap. The CDR3 is CASSRTGYGYTF. CDR3 nucleotides: TGTGCCAGTAGTCGGACGGGCTATGGCTACACCTTC.

By its share, this clone is medium-sized (0.01 to 0.1%). The rearrangement uses TRBV9 and TRBJ2-7; 10 bases agree with TRBD2. After removal of 0 bases from V and 4 bases from J, the junction contained 4 bases not matched to a gene. This CDR3 is 15 amino acids long. Germline loops: CDR1 SGDLS, CDR2 YYNGEE. As DNA, the CDR3 is TGTGCCAGCAGCGTAGGACTAGCGGGCAGGTACGAGCAGTACTTC. It specifies CASSVGLAGRYEQYF.

Relative to its sample, this clone is medium-sized. This chain joins TRBV11-3 and TRBJ2-6; D possibly corresponds to TRBD1 (6 bases). This CDR3 region has 15 residues. Germline V gives CDR1 SGHNT, CDR2 YENEEA. Trimming shortened V by 5 bases and J by 0 bases, and 8 bases separated the two germline ends. CDR3 DNA: TGTGCCAGCAGCAGGGGGAACTCTGGGGCCAACGTCCTGACTTTC. Its translation: CASSRGNSGANVLTF.

V and J are TRBV18 and TRBJ2-5; D remains unclear. From germline, CDR1 is KGHSH and CDR2 LQKENI. The CDR3 is 13 amino acids. V lost 5 bases to trimming and J lost 0 bases, with 7 bases between them. The CDR3 spells CASSSGYQETQYF. The CDR3 DNA reads TGTGCCAGCTCATCCGGGTACCAAGAGACCCAGTACTTC.

The chain combines TRBV10-3 with TRBJ2-1, with D possibly TRBD1 on 5 matching bases. Germline assignment: CDR1 ENHRY and CDR2 SYGVKD. Trimming removed 6 bases at V and 6 bases at J, with 9 bases between. This CDR3 region has 12 residues. The CDR3 DNA sequence: TGTGCCATCAGCCAGGGCATCAATGAGCAGTTCTTC. Translating it yields CAISQGINEQFF.

A remark on this clone: At one of its ends the junction is not consistent with the germline gene, which may arise from a read error. The V gene is TRBV28, the J gene TRBJ2-1; 10 bases are a match to TRBD2. Per the germline V gene, CDR1 is MDHEN and CDR2 is SYDVKM. There are 17 residues in the CDR3. DNA of the CDR3: TGTGCCAGCAGTTTAAATCTAGCGGGGGCATCCTACAATAAGCAGTTCTTC. This codes for CASSLNLAGASYNKQFF.

This chain connects TRBV5-1 to TRBJ1-4; D ambiguous. V was pared by 0 bases and J by 0 bases, with 9 bases between. This CDR3 has 16 amino acids. The germline gives CDR1 SGHRS, CDR2 YFSETQ. CDR3 sequence reads: CASSLGGTPTNEKLFF. Here the CDR3 DNA reads TGCGCCAGCAGCTTGGGCGGCACTCCAACTAATGAAAAACTGTTTTTT.